This TCR beta chain originates from a study of T-cell memory formation after mild COVID-19. Study results and caveats: Clones that contracted clustered mainly in CM and EM if CD4+ and in EMRA if CD8+. Some SARS-CoV-2-responding clones were already detected in memory before infection.

For this clonotype: Its antigen is unknown. The junction does not match germline at one end; this may be a read error.

This CDR3 has 12 residues. TCR alpha and TCR beta cDNA libraries carrying sample barcodes and UMIs came from 5'RACE with constant-segment primers. Each CDR3 protein is one row after TCRdb ran MiXCR on the 5' RACE reads. In the table there are about 400,000 distinct CDR3 sequences, around 14% of which are singletons. This receptor was taken from a man aged 18-30 years who had mild COVID-19 (a few samples of this study predate the infection). Cell type and time point are not known. The J gene is TRBJ2-7, the V gene TRBV12-3 or TRBV12-4; maybe TRBD1 (5 bases). The sample taken for sequencing was PBMCs or a T cell subset sorted from them (not recorded which). CDR3 sequence reads: CASSLGDRLRIF. In DNA, the CDR3 is TGTGCCAGCAGTTTAGGAGACAGATTACGAATCTTC.